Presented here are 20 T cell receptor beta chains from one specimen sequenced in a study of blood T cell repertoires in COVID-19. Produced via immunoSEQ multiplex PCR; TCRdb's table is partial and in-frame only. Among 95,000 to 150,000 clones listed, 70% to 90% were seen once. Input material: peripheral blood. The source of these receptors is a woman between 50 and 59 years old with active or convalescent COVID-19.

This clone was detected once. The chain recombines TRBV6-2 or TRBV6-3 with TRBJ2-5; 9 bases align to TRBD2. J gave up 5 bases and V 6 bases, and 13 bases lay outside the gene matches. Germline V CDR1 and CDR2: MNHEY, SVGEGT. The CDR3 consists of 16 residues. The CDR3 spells CASSPPGAGGHETQYF. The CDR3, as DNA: TGTGCCAGCAGCCCTCCGGGAGCGGGAGGACACGAGACCCAGTACTTC.

DNA for the CDR3: TGTGCCAGCAGCCAACTCCTAGCGGGAAGGGCAGATACGCAGTATTTT. Its translation: CASSQLLAGRADTQYF. The chain couples TRBV3-1 (or the pseudogene TRBV3-2) to TRBJ2-3, with 9 nucleotides matching TRBD2. V lost 2 bases, J lost 4 bases, and 7 bases stayed unmatched. The length of the CDR3 is 16 residues. The germline V gene encodes CDR1 LGHDT and CDR2 YNNKEL (reference sequence).

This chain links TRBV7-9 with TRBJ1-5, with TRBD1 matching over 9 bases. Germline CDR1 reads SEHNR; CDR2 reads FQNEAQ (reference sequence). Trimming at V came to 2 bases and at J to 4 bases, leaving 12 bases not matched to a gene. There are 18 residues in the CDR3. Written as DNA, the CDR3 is TGTGCCAGCAGCTTACGCCAGTCGGACAGGGGAGGAAATCAGCCCCAGCATTTT. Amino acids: CASSLRQSDRGGNQPQHF.

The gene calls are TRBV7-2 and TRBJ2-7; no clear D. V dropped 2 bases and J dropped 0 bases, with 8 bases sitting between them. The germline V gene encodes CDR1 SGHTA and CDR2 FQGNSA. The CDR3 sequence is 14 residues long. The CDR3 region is CASSLMSNSYEQYF. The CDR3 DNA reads TGTGCCAGCAGCTTAATGTCTAACTCCTACGAGCAGTACTTC.

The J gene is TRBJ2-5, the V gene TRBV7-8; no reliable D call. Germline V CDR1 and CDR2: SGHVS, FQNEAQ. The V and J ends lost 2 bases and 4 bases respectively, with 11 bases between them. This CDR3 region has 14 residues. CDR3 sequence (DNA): TGTGCCAGCAGCTTATTATCGGGTGCAGAGACCCAGTACTTC. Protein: CASSLLSGAETQYF.

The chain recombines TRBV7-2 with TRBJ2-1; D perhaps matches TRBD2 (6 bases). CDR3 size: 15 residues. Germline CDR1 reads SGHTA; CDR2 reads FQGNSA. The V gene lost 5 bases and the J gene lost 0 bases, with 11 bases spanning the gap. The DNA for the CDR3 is TGTGCCAGCAGCCCTGCGGGGCGCTCCTACAATGAGCAGTTCTTC. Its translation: CASSPAGRSYNEQFF.

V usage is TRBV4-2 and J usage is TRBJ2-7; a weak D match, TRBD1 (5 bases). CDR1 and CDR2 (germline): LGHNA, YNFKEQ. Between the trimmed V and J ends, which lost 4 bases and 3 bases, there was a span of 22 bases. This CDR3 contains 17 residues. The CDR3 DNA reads TGTGCCAGCAGCCTCAGGGTTAATCCCTCCACACTCTACGAGCAGTACTTC. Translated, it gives CASSLRVNPSTLYEQYF.

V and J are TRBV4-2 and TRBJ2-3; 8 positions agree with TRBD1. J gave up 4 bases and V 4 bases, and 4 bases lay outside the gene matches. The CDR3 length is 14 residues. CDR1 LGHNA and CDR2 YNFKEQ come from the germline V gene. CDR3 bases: TGTGCCAGCAGCCCGACAGGGGAGGCAGATACGCAGTATTTT. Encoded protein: CASSPTGEADTQYF.

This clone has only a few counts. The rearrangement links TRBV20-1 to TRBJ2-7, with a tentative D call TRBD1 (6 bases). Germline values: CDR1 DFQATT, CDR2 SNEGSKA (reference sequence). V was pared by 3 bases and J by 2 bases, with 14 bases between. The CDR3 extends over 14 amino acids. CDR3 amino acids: CSASKGHSTYEQYF. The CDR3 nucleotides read TGCAGTGCTAGTAAGGGACACTCGACCTACGAGCAGTACTTC.

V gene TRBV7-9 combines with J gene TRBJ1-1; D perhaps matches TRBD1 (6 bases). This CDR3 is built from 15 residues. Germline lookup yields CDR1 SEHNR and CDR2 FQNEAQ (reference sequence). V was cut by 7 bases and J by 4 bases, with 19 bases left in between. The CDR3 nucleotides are TGTGCCAGCACCCCCGCGGGGGCCGAAGGCACTGAAGCTTTCTTT. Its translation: CASTPAGAEGTEAFF.

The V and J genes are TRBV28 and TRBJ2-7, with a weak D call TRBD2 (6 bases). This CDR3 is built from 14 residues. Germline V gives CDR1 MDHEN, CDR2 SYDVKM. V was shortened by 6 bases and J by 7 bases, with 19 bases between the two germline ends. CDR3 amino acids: CASSWAGSAREQYF. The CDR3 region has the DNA TGTGCCAGCAGCTGGGCGGGGTCGGCGAGGGAGCAGTACTTC.

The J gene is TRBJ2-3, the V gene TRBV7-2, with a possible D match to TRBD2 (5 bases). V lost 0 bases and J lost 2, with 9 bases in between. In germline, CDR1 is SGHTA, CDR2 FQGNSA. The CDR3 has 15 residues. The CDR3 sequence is CASSLAAGITDTQYF. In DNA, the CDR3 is TGTGCCAGCAGCTTAGCCGCCGGGATCACAGATACGCAGTATTTT. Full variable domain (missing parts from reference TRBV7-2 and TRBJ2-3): GAGVSQSPSNKVTEKGKDVELRCDPISGHTALYWYRQSLGQGLEFLIYFQGNSAPDKSGLPSDRFSAERTGGSVSTLTIQRTQQEDSAVYLCASSLAAGITDTQYFGPGTRLTVL.

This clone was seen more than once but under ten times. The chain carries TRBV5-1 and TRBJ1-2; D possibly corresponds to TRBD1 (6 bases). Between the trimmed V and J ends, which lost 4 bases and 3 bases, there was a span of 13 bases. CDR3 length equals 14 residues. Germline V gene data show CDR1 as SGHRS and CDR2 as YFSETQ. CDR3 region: CASSPAGAHYGYTF. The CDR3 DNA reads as TGCGCCAGCAGCCCCGCGGGGGCCCACTATGGCTACACCTTC.

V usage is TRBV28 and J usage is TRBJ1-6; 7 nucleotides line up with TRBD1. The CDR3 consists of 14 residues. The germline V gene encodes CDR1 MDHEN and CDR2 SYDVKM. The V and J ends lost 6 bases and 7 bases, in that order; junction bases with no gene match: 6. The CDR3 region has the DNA TGTGCCAGCAGGGTACAGGGGCGGAATTCACCCCTCCACTTT. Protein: CASRVQGRNSPLHF.

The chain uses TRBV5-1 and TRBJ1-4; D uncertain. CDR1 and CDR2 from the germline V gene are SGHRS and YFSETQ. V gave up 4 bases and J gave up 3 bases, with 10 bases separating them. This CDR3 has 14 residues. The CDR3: CASSPAGSNEKLFF. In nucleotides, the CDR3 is TGCGCCAGCAGCCCGGCGGGGTCTAATGAAAAACTGTTTTTT.

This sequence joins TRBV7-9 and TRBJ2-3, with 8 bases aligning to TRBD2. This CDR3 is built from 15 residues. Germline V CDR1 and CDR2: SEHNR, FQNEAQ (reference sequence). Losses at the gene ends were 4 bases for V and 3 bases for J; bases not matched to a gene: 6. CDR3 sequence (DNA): TGTGCCAGCAGCTCCCCTAGCGGGTTAACAGATACGCAGTATTTT. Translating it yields CASSSPSGLTDTQYF.

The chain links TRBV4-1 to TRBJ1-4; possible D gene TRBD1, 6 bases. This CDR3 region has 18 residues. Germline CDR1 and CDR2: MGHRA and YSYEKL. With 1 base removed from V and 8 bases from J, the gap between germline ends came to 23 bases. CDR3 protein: CASSQALLSQGLKEKLFF. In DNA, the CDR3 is TGCGCCAGCAGCCAAGCGCTGCTCAGTCAGGGGCTAAAAGAAAAACTGTTTTTT.

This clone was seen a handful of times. The CDR3 loop is CASSKSGNTEAFF. CDR3 in DNA: TGCGCCAGCAGCAAGAGTGGGAACACTGAAGCTTTCTTT. The chain employs TRBV5-1 and TRBJ1-1, with D unresolved. CDR3 length: 13 amino acids. V was trimmed by 4 bases and J by 1 base, leaving 8 bases between them. Germline assignment: CDR1 SGHRS and CDR2 YFSETQ.

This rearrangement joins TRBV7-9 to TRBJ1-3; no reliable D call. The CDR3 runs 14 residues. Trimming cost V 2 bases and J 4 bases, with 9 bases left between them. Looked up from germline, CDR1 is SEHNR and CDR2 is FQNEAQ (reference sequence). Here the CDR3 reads CASSLSNSGNTIYF. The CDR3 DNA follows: TGTGCCAGCAGCTTATCGAACAGCGGAAACACCATATATTTT.

DNA for the CDR3: TGTGCCAGCAGCTTGGGGGGGGGAGGAGATACGCAGTATTTT. As protein: CASSLGGGGDTQYF. The chain combines TRBV5-4 with TRBJ2-3; 7 positions agree with TRBD2. CDR3 length: 14 residues. Germline V gives CDR1 SGHNT, CDR2 YYREEE (reference sequence). The V and J ends lost 0 bases and 5 bases, in that order; junction bases with no gene match: 3.